The clone carrying this T cell receptor beta chain was detected many times. The sample belongs to a study of molecular identifiers for immune sequencing clone quantification. V shed 6 bases and J shed 1 base, with 11 bases lying between them. This CDR3 comprises 14 residues. Germline V gene lookup returns CDR1 MDHEN and CDR2 SYDVKM. TCRdb reprocessed the PCR reads via MiXCR and lists one record per CDR3 protein. The table records about 640,000 distinct CDR3 sequences, just under 20% of them present only once. Sequencing was done on a sample of naive CD8+ T cells from blood, with Jurkat cell RNA spiked in. Subset given: FACS-sorted CD8+CD4-CCR7+CD45RA+ naive T cells. The chain combines TRBV28 with TRBJ2-3, with TRBD2 as a possible D gene (6 bases). This TCR came from a human donor in good health. Some libraries in this study had Jurkat cell RNA spiked in. This chain's CDR3 is CASSRGTGTDTQYF. In DNA, the CDR3 is TGTGCCAGCAGCCGGGGGACGGGCACAGATACGCAGTATTTT.